A selection of T cell receptor beta chains follows, all from one sample in a study of shared clonotypes between healthy human individuals. Some clones are missing from TCRdb's copy, which holds only in-frame ones; the method was immunoSEQ multiplex PCR. The data contain about 560,000 clones, around 80% of them seen just once; the ten biggest clones take up 12%. Material: PBMCs. These TCRs come from a woman aged 40 to 49 in good health. Some clones in this sample may be carry-over from other donors' samples. Each CDR3 is given with its conserved first and last residue. The D gene is left open where the match is weak. Only part of the rows carry a size: once, few, many, or a class if the clone is expanded.

CASSLYRSYNEQFF TGCGCCAGCAGCTTGTACAGGTCCTACAATGAGCAGTTCTTC TRBV5-1 NA TRBJ2-1 NA
CATNRGLATSNEQFF TGTGCCACCAACCGGGGACTAGCGACCTCCAATGAGCAGTTCTTC TRBV7-8 NA TRBJ2-1 TRBD2
CASSVDVGNTIYF TGTGCCAGTAGTGTCGATGTTGGAAACACCATATATTTT TRBV19 once TRBJ1-3 NA
CASSKDSNDWGNEQFF TGTGCCAGCAGCAAGGACTCTAACGATTGGGGGAATGAGCAGTTCTTC TRBV5-4 few TRBJ2-1 NA
CASSFSRPVFNEQFF TGTGCCAGCAGTTTTTCCCGCCCGGTCTTCAATGAGCAGTTCTTC TRBV28 once TRBJ2-1 NA
CASSVSNQPQHF TGTGCCAGCAGTGTCAGCAATCAGCCCCAGCATTTT TRBV28 few TRBJ1-5 NA
CASSVGGETQYF TGTGCCAGCAGTGTTGGGGGAGAGACCCAGTACTTC TRBV2 many TRBJ2-5 NA
CASSGTGEQTQYF TGTGCCAGCAGTGGAACAGGGGAACAGACCCAGTACTTC TRBV2 NA TRBJ2-5 TRBD1
CASSLSWNTEAFF TGTGCCAGCAGCTTATCTTGGAACACTGAAGCTTTCTTT TRBV7-4 NA TRBJ1-1 NA
CASSLPQGETQYF TGCGCCAGCAGCTTGCCCCAGGGAGAGACCCAGTACTTC TRBV5-1 NA TRBJ2-5 NA
CASSIGQGYEQYF TGTGCCAGCAGTATCGGTCAGGGTTACGAGCAGTACTTC TRBV27 NA TRBJ2-7 NA
CASSLRDGLEQFF TGTGCCAGCAGCCTAAGGGACGGGCTGGAGCAGTTCTTC TRBV7-3 NA TRBJ2-1 NA
CASSIRSTGNIQYF TGTGCCAGTAGTATCCGGTCAACGGGAAACATTCAGTACTTC TRBV19 NA TRBJ2-4 NA
CASSLAGSGFEQYF TGTGCCAGCAGCTTAGCCGGGAGCGGCTTCGAGCAGTACTTC TRBV7-2 NA TRBJ2-7 NA